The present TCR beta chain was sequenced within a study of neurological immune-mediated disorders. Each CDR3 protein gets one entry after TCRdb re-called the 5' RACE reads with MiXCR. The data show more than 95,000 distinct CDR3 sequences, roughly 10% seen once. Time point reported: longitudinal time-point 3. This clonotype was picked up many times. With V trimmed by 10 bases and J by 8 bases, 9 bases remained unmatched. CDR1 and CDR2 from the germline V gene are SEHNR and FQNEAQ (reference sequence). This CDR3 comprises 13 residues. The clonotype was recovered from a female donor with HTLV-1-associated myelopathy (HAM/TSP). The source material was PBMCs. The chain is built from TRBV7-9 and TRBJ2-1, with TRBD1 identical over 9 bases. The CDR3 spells CAIVRDREDEQFF. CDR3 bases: TGTGCCATCGTGCGGGACAGGGAGGATGAGCAGTTCTTC.